This is a list of T cell receptor beta chains from one sample in a study of T-cell memory formation after mild COVID-19. One entry per CDR3 protein results from TCRdb running MiXCR on the 5' RACE reads. Of approximately 200,000 distinct CDR3 sequences listed, 16% were seen once; the top ten hold approximately 2%. Sequencing was carried out using PBMCs or a T cell subset sorted from them (not recorded which). These TCRs come from an adult woman who had mild COVID-19 (a few samples of this study predate the infection). Cell type and time point are not known. CDR3s include the opening cysteine and the closing phenylalanine or tryptophan. Each record gives: V gene, D gene, J gene, CDR3 protein. A D gene is named only where the DNA matches it firmly.

>TRBV20-1|TRBD2|TRBJ2-3
CSARDSRGGFTDTQYF
>TRBV12-3/TRBV12-4|TRBD1|TRBJ1-2
CASSFGQGVNGYTF
>TRBV6-2/TRBV6-3|NA|TRBJ2-1
CASSYGVLYNEQFF
>TRBV7-6|TRBD1|TRBJ2-3
CASSLVPGQVRDTQYF
>TRBV6-1|TRBD2|TRBJ2-1
CASSYLAGGSSYNEQFF
>TRBV20-1|TRBD1|TRBJ1-2
CSAGTGWGYGYTF
>TRBV29-1|TRBD1|TRBJ2-7
CSVGQGSYEQYF
>TRBV7-2|NA|TRBJ2-1
CASSLLNIEQFF
>TRBV6-5|NA|TRBJ2-7
CASSLTGRGYTYEQYF
>TRBV12-3/TRBV12-4|NA|TRBJ2-1
CASSGGEQFF
>TRBV9|NA|TRBJ1-1
CASSVGGGSVNTEAFF
>TRBV7-8|NA|TRBJ2-2
CASSLGVGSNTGELFF
>TRBV5-1|TRBD2|TRBJ2-2
CASSSTSGSRSTGELFF
>TRBV6-5|NA|TRBJ2-7
CASSYSPLAYEQYF
>TRBV7-2|NA|TRBJ1-3
CASSKGGSVAGNTIYF
>TRBV5-1|NA|TRBJ2-1
CASSLGARYNEQFF
>TRBV5-1|NA|TRBJ2-7
CASSPRDGTYEQYF
>TRBV5-4|NA|TRBJ1-1
CASSPGEGSNTEAFF
>TRBV5-8|NA|TRBJ2-1
CASSHGGTTSGGSQFF
>TRBV7-6|NA|TRBJ2-7
CASSLGPDYPYEQYF
>TRBV7-3|NA|TRBJ1-1
CASSYGQGEAFF
>TRBV20-1|TRBD1|TRBJ2-7
CSARAQGQSFYEQYF
>TRBV5-1|TRBD2|TRBJ2-7
CASSGSGGAFEQYF
>TRBV4-2|TRBD1|TRBJ2-2
CASSQGGQGSDTGELFF
>TRBV5-4|NA|TRBJ2-1
CASSHRGLRGNEQFF
>TRBV29-1|NA|TRBJ1-2
CSVEWQQNYGYTF
>TRBV5-8|NA|TRBJ1-6
CASFRGGVGLNSPLHF
>TRBV7-2|TRBD1|TRBJ2-5
CASSLAGTAKETQYF
>TRBV7-2|TRBD2|TRBJ2-5
CASSSTGLAGGRETQYF
>TRBV20-1|NA|TRBJ2-1
CSARRSTSSYNEQFF
>TRBV9|NA|TRBJ2-2
CASSAVRGTGELFF
>TRBV5-6|NA|TRBJ2-6
CASSRPLTGGANVLTF
>TRBV4-1|NA|TRBJ1-2
CASSQAGGRSYGYTF
>TRBV6-5|TRBD1|TRBJ2-5
CASRGTGGMKTQYF
>TRBV3-1|TRBD2|TRBJ2-1
CASSHDRGGRLNRLFF
>TRBV6-1|NA|TRBJ2-1
CASTPGGVGRNEQFF
>TRBV5-1|NA|TRBJ2-1
CASHLDKYNEQFF
>TRBV7-2|TRBD2|TRBJ2-7
CASSLSAGAPYEQYF
>TRBV4-1|NA|TRBJ1-2
CASSQVWTGNYGYTF
>TRBV7-6|TRBD2|TRBJ2-7
CASSSLAGVSYEQYF
>TRBV6-5|TRBD1|TRBJ2-3
CASSSLSAGGRGDTQYF
>TRBV20-1|NA|TRBJ2-7
CSARERGWLYEQYF
>TRBV10-3|TRBD2|TRBJ2-3
CAISSGGAPDTQYF
>TRBV5-1|NA|TRBJ2-5
CASSLGAPEKETQYF
>TRBV29-1|NA|TRBJ2-3
CSVELGGDTQYF